This T cell receptor beta chain was recorded in a study of identical twins. TCRdb used MiXCR to reprocess the 5' RACE reads, holding one entry per CDR3 protein. The sample includes 1.5 million to 2 million distinct CDR3 sequences, about 32% of them seen just once. There are 13 residues in the CDR3. This clonotype was counted only a few times. Its antigen is still unknown. The study, taken as a whole, reports: Those out-of-frame alpha sequences shared by twins showed an excess of low generation probability. Cord blood beta clonotypes that were abundant carried fewer insertions, and memory repertoires showed no such trend. Zero-insertion analyses might be partly confounded by invariant T cells like MAIT and iNKT.

The source of this sequence is a newborn girl in good health. Sequencing used cord blood. This chain links TRBV21-1 with TRBJ1-4; the D call TRBD1 from the table was never checked on the DNA. TRBV21-1 is classified as a pseudogene. Here the CDR3 DNA reads TGTGCCAGCATCTCACAGGGATGTGAAAAACTGTTTTTT. Translated: CASISQGCEKLFF.